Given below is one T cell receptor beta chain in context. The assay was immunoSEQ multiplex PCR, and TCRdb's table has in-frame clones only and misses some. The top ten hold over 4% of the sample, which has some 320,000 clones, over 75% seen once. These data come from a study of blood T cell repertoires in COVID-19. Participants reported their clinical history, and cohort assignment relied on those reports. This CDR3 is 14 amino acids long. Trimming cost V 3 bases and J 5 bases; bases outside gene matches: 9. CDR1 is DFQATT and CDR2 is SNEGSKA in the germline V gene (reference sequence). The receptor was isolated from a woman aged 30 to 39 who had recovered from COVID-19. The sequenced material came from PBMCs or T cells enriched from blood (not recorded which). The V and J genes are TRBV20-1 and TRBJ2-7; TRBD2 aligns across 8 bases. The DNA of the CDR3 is TGCAGTGCTAGTAAGCGGGGGCTTGGCGACGAGCAGTACTTC. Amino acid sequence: CSASKRGLGDEQYF.